The present T cell receptor beta chain was sequenced within a study of T-cell reconstitution after alpha-beta-depleted transplantation in children. Study conclusions and caveats: Approximately two months post-transplant, alpha-beta T cells reportedly originated from several hundred expanded graft clones.

Unique molecular identifiers were used to barcode this TCRbeta library. A single record per CDR3 protein comes from TCRdb applying MiXCR to the PCR reads. The sample has a few hundred thousand distinct CDR3 sequences; roughly 10% are singletons. This clonotype was seen repeatedly, ten times or more. The antigen is unknown. V shed 4 bases and J 2 bases; nucleotides not matched to a gene: 5. This CDR3 contains 15 residues. Germline loops: CDR1 SGHRS, CDR2 YFSETQ. Sequencing used PBMCs, obtained before TCRalphabeta/CD19-depleted stem cell transplant. The receptor's source is a child younger than two with acute myeloid leukemia, due to receive a stem cell transplant. The gene calls are TRBV5-1 and TRBJ2-3; 9 bases are a match to TRBD1. CDR3: CASSPRDRATDTQYF. The DNA of the CDR3 is TGCGCCAGCAGCCCTCGGGACAGGGCCACAGATACGCAGTATTTT.